What follows describes a single T cell receptor (beta chain). The data are from a study of blood T cells in healthy people across ages. The second PCR ran 7 to 11 cycles with a sample-barcoded 5' primer and J-beta primers. TCRdb re-analysed the 5' RACE reads in MiXCR, keeping a single row per CDR3 protein. Of some 290,000 distinct CDR3 sequences in the sample, roughly 26% were seen once. This CDR3 comprises 13 residues. Germline V gene lookup returns CDR1 KGHSH and CDR2 LQKENI. Deletions cut 8 bases from V and 7 bases from J, with 17 bases between. The clonotype was recovered from a woman aged 70-85 years in good health. What was sequenced was blood. The chain carries TRBV18 and TRBJ1-2, with no clear D. The chain's CDR3 is CASTPQAARGYTF. CDR3 bases: TGTGCCAGCACTCCCCAGGCGGCCCGTGGCTACACCTTC.